These 24 T cell receptor beta chains came from one sample sequenced in a study of a mutant IDH1 vaccine in newly diagnosed glioma. Time point indicated: week 35, safety follow-up. All doses held 300 ug of mutant IDH1 20-mer peptide, with topical imiquimod. For these receptors, no antigen is known. Sequencing was performed with immunoSEQ multiplex PCR; in TCRdb, only in-frame clones are kept and a portion is missing. The sample lists just over 65,000 clones; more than 70% were seen once. Specimen: PBMCs, collected from a glioma patient whose treatment included an IDH1 peptide vaccine. The receptors originated from a man aged 18 to 29 with glioma.

V is TRBV19 and J is TRBJ1-2; D is possibly TRBD1 (5 bases). This CDR3 is 14 amino acids long. Per the germline V gene, CDR1 is LNHDA and CDR2 is SQIVND (reference sequence). V was clipped by 4 bases and J by 4 bases, with 13 bases between them. The CDR3 sequence: CASSTPGGVYGYTF. The CDR3 DNA reads TGTGCCAGTAGTACTCCTGGAGGGGTCTATGGCTACACCTTC.

V is TRBV27 and J is TRBJ1-2, with D uncertain. The CDR3 runs 16 residues. V dropped 3 bases and J dropped 3 bases, with 17 bases sitting between them. Germline CDR1 is MNHEY and CDR2 is SMNVEV (reference sequence). The CDR3 is CASSFLTQREDYGYTF. The CDR3 nucleotides read TGTGCCAGCAGTTTCCTCACTCAAAGGGAAGACTATGGCTACACCTTC.

This clone was counted a single time. The rearrangement links TRBV7-3 to TRBJ1-5, with D unclear. Germline values: CDR1 SGHTA, CDR2 FQGTGA. The CDR3 has 13 residues. Trimming left V 5 bases short and J 6 bases short, with 11 bases between. The CDR3 nucleotides read TGTGCCAGCAGCCGAACCGCGGGTCAGCCCCAGCATTTT. Translated: CASSRTAGQPQHF.

V usage is TRBV4-1 and J usage is TRBJ1-6; a possible D gene is TRBD1 (5 bases). V was cut by 0 bases and J by 7 bases, with 10 bases left in between. Per germline, CDR1 MGHRA and CDR2 YSYEKL. The CDR3 length is 15 residues. In nucleotides, the CDR3 is TGCGCCAGCAGCCAAGATGGGAAGGGGAATTCACCCCTCCACTTT. Translated: CASSQDGKGNSPLHF.

The V call is TRBV9, the J call TRBJ2-7; D gene unclear. Germline V lookup: CDR1 SGDLS, CDR2 YYNGEE. V lost 0 bases and J 3 bases, leaving 7 bases between the germline ends. The CDR3 is made up of 13 amino acids. CDR3 bases: TGTGCCAGCAGCGTAGGACCGGTCTACGAGCAGTACTTC. Protein product: CASSVGPVYEQYF. Looking up the rest from reference TRBV9 and TRBJ2-7 gives the full variable domain: DSGVTQTPKHLITATGQRVTLRCSPRSGDLSVYWYQQSLDQGLQFLIQYYNGEERAKGNILERFSAQQFPDLHSELNLSSLELGDSALYFCASSVGPVYEQYFGPGTRLTVT.

The count of this clone is one. The chain combines TRBV30 with TRBJ1-2, with D possibly matching TRBD1 (5 bases). The germline V gene has CDR1 GTSNPN and CDR2 SVGIG (reference sequence). V was clipped by 0 bases and J by 5 bases, with 13 bases between them. The length of the CDR3 is 14 residues. The CDR3 reads CAWSVKGPRYGYTF. The CDR3 bases are TGTGCCTGGAGTGTAAAGGGGCCTCGGTATGGCTACACCTTC.

V gene TRBV7-2 combines with J gene TRBJ2-7; 7 bases map to TRBD1. V lost 1 base and J lost 5; bases outside the gene matches: 11. This CDR3 is built from 16 residues. Germline CDR1 reads SGHTA; CDR2 reads FQGNSA. The CDR3 sequence: CASSLDRTGLLHEQYF. Here the CDR3 DNA reads TGTGCCAGCAGCTTAGACAGGACAGGCCTATTACACGAGCAGTACTTC.

V and J are TRBV28 and TRBJ1-4, with D unresolved. Looked up from germline, CDR1 is MDHEN and CDR2 is SYDVKM. This CDR3 is 17 amino acids long. V was pared by 6 bases and J by 7 bases, with 24 bases between. The CDR3 DNA reads as TGTGCCAGCAGCAGAAAAGGGCCAATTGGTGGGGTTGAAAAACTGTTTTTT. Its protein product is CASSRKGPIGGVEKLFF.

This chain connects TRBV28 to TRBJ1-5; 7 positions match TRBD1. CDR1 is MDHEN, CDR2 SYDVKM, per germline. The CDR3 runs to 15 residues. V dropped 6 bases and J dropped 2; count of bases not matched to a gene: 7. CDR3: CASRVDRVGNQPQHF. The CDR3 DNA sequence: TGTGCCAGCAGAGTAGACAGGGTGGGCAATCAGCCCCAGCATTTT.

The chain is built from TRBV28 and TRBJ1-3; D ambiguous. Germline assignment: CDR1 MDHEN and CDR2 SYDVKM. The V end lost 5 bases, the J end lost 2 bases, and 13 bases lay between the germline ends. The CDR3 runs 15 residues. CDR3 in DNA: TGTGCCAGCAGTCCAGGACTCAAGGCTGGAAACACCATATATTTT. Its protein product is CASSPGLKAGNTIYF.

The J gene is TRBJ1-2, the V gene TRBV4-2; possibly TRBD1 for D (5 bases). The CDR3 length is 14 residues. The germline V and J ends were trimmed by 2 bases and 6 bases, with 13 bases remaining between them. Germline CDR1 reads LGHNA; CDR2 reads YNFKEQ. The CDR3 bases are TGTGCCAGCAGCCAAAACTTGGGACCTGATGGCTACACCTTC. Its translation is CASSQNLGPDGYTF.

The chain recombines TRBV5-4 with TRBJ1-2; unclear D gene. The CDR3 is made up of 15 amino acids. Trimming took 5 bases from V and 4 from J, leaving 18 bases between them. Germline-derived CDR1 and CDR2 are SGHNT and YYREEE (reference sequence). This chain's CDR3 is CASREDAPRGYGYTF. The CDR3 DNA reads as TGTGCCAGCAGAGAGGACGCTCCTCGCGGCTATGGCTACACCTTC.

This clone was seen once. This chain connects TRBV5-5 to TRBJ2-7; 8 bases map to TRBD1. The CDR3 extends over 14 amino acids. V was pared by 0 bases and J by 2 bases, with 1 base of the junction left unmatched. Germline V gene lookup returns CDR1 SGHKS and CDR2 YYEKEE (reference sequence). For the CDR3, the DNA is TGTGCCAGCAGCTTGGGGACAGGGACCTACGAGCAGTACTTC. Protein sequence: CASSLGTGTYEQYF.

In this sample, this clone turned up a few times. J is TRBJ1-5 and V is TRBV9; D gene ambiguous. The length of the CDR3 is 13 residues. Germline V gene lookup returns CDR1 SGDLS and CDR2 YYNGEE. V was trimmed by 0 bases and J by 5 bases, leaving 6 bases between them. The CDR3 loop reads CASSVEVDQPQHF. CDR3 bases: TGTGCCAGCAGCGTAGAGGTAGATCAGCCCCAGCATTTT. Combining the CDR3 with reference TRBV9 and TRBJ1-5 gives the whole variable domain DSGVTQTPKHLITATGQRVTLRCSPRSGDLSVYWYQQSLDQGLQFLIQYYNGEERAKGNILERFSAQQFPDLHSELNLSSLELGDSALYFCASSVEVDQPQHFGDGTRLSIL.

The genes are TRBV7-9 and TRBJ1-2; D gene ambiguous. CDR3 size: 14 residues. Germline CDR1 is SEHNR and CDR2 is FQNEAQ (reference sequence). V was shortened by 1 base and J by 8 bases, with 14 bases between the two germline ends. In DNA form, the CDR3 reads TGTGCCAGCAGCTTAGGAGGCCAGCCCGTCGGCTACACCTTC. It codes for CASSLGGQPVGYTF. Drawing the rest from reference TRBV7-9 and TRBJ1-2, the complete variable domain is DTGVSQNPRHKITKRGQNVTFRCDPISEHNRLYWYRQTLGQGPEFLTYFQNEAQLEKSRLLSDRFSAERPKGSFSTLEIQRTEQGDSAMYLCASSLGGQPVGYTFGSGTRLTVV.

J is TRBJ1-6 and V is TRBV11-2; 10 positions agree with TRBD1. This CDR3 has 14 residues. Trimming at V came to 1 base and at J to 15 bases, leaving 6 bases not matched to a gene. CDR1 SGHAT and CDR2 FQNNGV come from the germline V gene. The CDR3 sequence is CASSLGTGGADLHF. The CDR3 coding sequence is TGTGCCAGCAGCTTAGGGACAGGGGGTGCGGACCTCCACTTT.

This clone was seen a single time. This chain links TRBV2 with TRBJ2-7; D unresolved. V was shortened by 0 bases and J by 1 base, with 10 bases between the two germline ends. The CDR3 is 15 residues long. The germline V gene has CDR1 SNHLY and CDR2 FYNNEI. CDR3 nucleotide sequence: TGTGCCAGCAGTGAAGCTCCTAGGTGGTCCTACGAGCAGTACTTC. Translating gives CASSEAPRWSYEQYF.

The chain carries TRBV18 and TRBJ1-2, with D unresolved. The CDR3 has 13 residues. The germline V and J ends were trimmed by 6 bases and 6 bases, with 14 bases remaining between them. Looked up from germline, CDR1 is KGHSH and CDR2 is LQKENI. DNA of the CDR3: TGTGCCAGCTCTCCCGTGGGGTACGATGGCTACACCTTC. This codes for CASSPVGYDGYTF. Variable domain in full (rest from reference TRBV18 and TRBJ1-2): NAGVMQNPRHLVRRRGQEARLRCSPMKGHSHVYWYRQLPEEGLKFMVYLQKENIIDESGMPKERFSAEFPKEGPSILRIQQVVRGDSAAYFCASSPVGYDGYTFGSGTRLTVV.

The genes are TRBV5-6 and TRBJ2-7, with TRBD1 as a possible D gene (5 bases). CDR3 length: 15 amino acids. Germline loops: CDR1 SGHDT, CDR2 YYEEEE. V was cut by 0 bases and J by 3 bases, with 13 bases left in between. The CDR3 reads CASSLGWAGNYEQYF. The CDR3 nucleotides read TGTGCCAGCAGCTTGGGGTGGGCAGGGAACTACGAGCAGTACTTC.

The chain carries TRBV27 and TRBJ1-1; D might be TRBD1 (6 bases). V was pared by 2 bases and J by 0 bases, with 16 bases between. This CDR3 is built from 17 residues. Germline V CDR1 and CDR2: MNHEY, SMNVEV (reference sequence). CDR3 in amino acids: CASSLGGPRGLNTEAFF. In DNA form, the CDR3 reads TGTGCCAGCAGTTTAGGGGGGCCCCGGGGGCTGAACACTGAAGCTTTCTTT.

The rearrangement joins TRBV4-3 to TRBJ2-2, with a weak D call TRBD2 (5 bases). The CDR3 extends over 15 amino acids. V was shortened by 4 bases and J by 5 bases, with 14 bases between the two germline ends. CDR1 is LGHNA, CDR2 YSLEER, per germline. The CDR3: CASSRLSAGTGELFF. The CDR3 DNA sequence: TGCGCCAGCAGCCGACTATCCGCAGGAACCGGGGAGCTGTTTTTT.

This chain connects TRBV7-2 to TRBJ1-5; D may be TRBD1 (5 bases). Per the germline V gene, CDR1 is SGHTA and CDR2 is FQGNSA. Trimming removed 4 bases from V and 9 bases from J, with 13 bases in between. This CDR3 is 13 amino acids long. The CDR3 spells CASSYGTFGPQHF. The CDR3 bases are TGTGCCAGCAGCTATGGGACCTTCGGGCCCCAGCATTTT.

The chain recombines TRBV6-5 with TRBJ1-5, with 7 bases fitting TRBD1. After removal of 6 bases from V and 4 bases from J, the junction contained 3 bases not matched to a gene. The CDR3 has 13 amino acids. Germline V gene lookup returns CDR1 MNHEY and CDR2 SVGAGI. The CDR3: CASRAGGNQPQHF. The DNA for the CDR3 is TGTGCCAGCAGGGCAGGGGGGAATCAGCCCCAGCATTTT.

This chain connects TRBV7-8 to TRBJ2-7; possibly TRBD1 for D (6 bases). CDR1 and CDR2 from the germline V gene are SGHVS and FQNEAQ. Deletions cut 5 bases from V and 9 bases from J, with 11 bases between. This CDR3 is 11 amino acids long. The CDR3 loop is CASSITGPQYF. The DNA for the CDR3 is TGTGCCAGCAGCATAACAGGGCCGCAGTACTTC.